The 29 T cell receptor beta chains below were found in one sample sequenced in a study of T cell repertoires in cytomegalovirus infection. No antigen has been assigned to these receptors. TCRdb re-derived calls from the reads in MiXCR, one entry per CDR3 protein. The repertoire holds about 470,000 distinct CDR3 sequences, with about 42% as singletons. Here the sequenced sample was cultured PBMCs, taken from culture after CMV antigen stimulation. All receptors come from a human donor in good health (CMV status not recorded). Some clones in this sample may be carry-over from other donors' samples.

The V call is TRBV11-2, the J call TRBJ1-1; a weak D match, TRBD1 (6 bases). The CDR3 consists of 18 residues. Trimming took off 5 bases at V and 0 bases at J, with 22 bases between the two ends. CDR1 is SGHAT, CDR2 FQNNGV, per germline. In DNA, the CDR3 is TGTGCCAGCAGCACCTTTCCACAGGGAAGGATAATGAACACTGAAGCTTTCTTT. This gives the protein CASSTFPQGRIMNTEAFF. Full variable domain (missing parts from reference TRBV11-2 and TRBJ1-1): EAGVAQSPRYKIIEKRQSVAFWCNPISGHATLYWYQQILGQGPKLLIQFQNNGVVDDSQLPKDRFSAERLKGVDSTLKIQPAKLEDSAVYLCASSTFPQGRIMNTEAFFGQGTRLTVV.

The rearrangement uses TRBV27 and TRBJ2-2, with 8 bases that match TRBD1. Germline CDR1 MNHEY, CDR2 SMNVEV (reference sequence). The CDR3 has 15 amino acids. Unmatched junction bases numbered 5, after V lost 6 bases and J lost 2 bases. CDR3 sequence: CASSPGGLNTGELFF. The CDR3 nucleotides read TGTGCCAGCAGCCCAGGGGGCCTTAACACCGGGGAGCTGTTTTTT.

Only one count was recorded for this clonotype. The rearrangement links TRBV12-3 or TRBV12-4 to TRBJ2-3, with 7 bases aligning to TRBD2. V gave up 6 bases and J gave up 2 bases; unmatched junction bases: 11. The CDR3 consists of 16 residues. CDR3 nucleotide sequence: TGTGCCAGCAGATCCATTGACGGGACTAACACAGATACGCAGTATTTT. It codes for CASRSIDGTNTDTQYF.

This rearrangement joins TRBV5-5 to TRBJ2-3; TRBD1 matches at 9 bases. The germline CDR1 and CDR2 sequences are SGHKS and YYEKEE (reference sequence). V lost 4 bases to trimming and J lost 1 base; unmatched junction nucleotides: 4. The CDR3 contains 15 residues. CDR3 DNA: TGTGCCAGCAGCACCAGGACAGGGGGCACAGATACGCAGTATTTT. Translation: CASSTRTGGTDTQYF. Full variable domain (outside the CDR3, taken from reference TRBV5-5 and TRBJ2-3): DAGVTQSPTHLIKTRGQQVTLRCSPISGHKSVSWYQQVLGQGPQFIFQYYEKEERGRGNFPDRFSARQFPNYSSELNVNALLLGDSALYLCASSTRTGGTDTQYFGPGTRLTVL.

V gene TRBV7-8 combines with J gene TRBJ1-3; TRBD1 is a possible D gene (5 bases). Germline loops: CDR1 SGHVS, CDR2 FQNEAQ. The V end was cut by 5 bases, the J end by 3 bases, with 23 bases between. The CDR3 totals 18 residues. CDR3 nucleotide sequence: TGTGCCAGCAGCACCCGCCTGTCGCGCGGGGGAGATGGAAACACCATATATTTT. This gives the protein CASSTRLSRGGDGNTIYF.

This clonotype showed up many times. The chain employs TRBV7-2 and TRBJ2-3, with TRBD2 matching 10 bases. Germline trimming cut 4 bases from V and 0 bases from J; bases unmatched to any gene: 13. The CDR3 runs to 19 residues. From germline, CDR1 is SGHTA and CDR2 FQGNSA. The CDR3 coding sequence is TGTGCCAGCAGCTCCCCAAGCGGGGGGGACGCGGTGAGCACAGATACGCAGTATTTT. This gives the protein CASSSPSGGDAVSTDTQYF. The full variable domain, its missing parts supplied by reference TRBV7-2 and TRBJ2-3, is GAGVSQSPSNKVTEKGKDVELRCDPISGHTALYWYRQSLGQGLEFLIYFQGNSAPDKSGLPSDRFSAERTGGSVSTLTIQRTQQEDSAVYLCASSSPSGGDAVSTDTQYFGPGTRLTVL.

The chain couples TRBV5-4 to TRBJ2-5; D may match TRBD1 or TRBD2 (6 bases each). The CDR3 sequence is 15 residues long. Deletions cut 4 bases from V and 4 bases from J, with 17 bases between. Germline V gene data show CDR1 as SGHNT and CDR2 as YYREEE (reference sequence). CDR3 sequence: CASSRDSLGAETQYF. The CDR3 coding sequence is TGTGCCAGCAGCAGGGACTCTCTGGGGGCAGAGACCCAGTACTTC. Together with reference TRBV5-4 and TRBJ2-5, the CDR3 gives the full variable domain: ETGVTQSPTHLIKTRGQQVTLRCSSQSGHNTVSWYQQALGQGPQFIFQYYREEENGRGNFPPRFSGLQFPNYSSELNVNALELDDSALYLCASSRDSLGAETQYFGPGTRLLVL.

This chain joins TRBV2 and TRBJ1-4; the D gene is possibly TRBD1 (5 bases). The CDR3 runs to 14 residues. Germline CDR1 SNHLY, CDR2 FYNNEI. Trimming shortened V by 5 bases and J by 8 bases, and 15 bases separated the two germline ends. CDR3: CASSTQVAGEKLFF. DNA for the CDR3: TGTGCCAGCAGTACACAGGTTGCCGGGGAAAAACTGTTTTTT.

The chain couples TRBV7-2 to TRBJ2-3; D gene ambiguous. V lost 3 bases and J lost 2, with 9 bases in between. Per germline, CDR1 SGHTA and CDR2 FQGNSA. This CDR3 is 14 amino acids long. CDR3 loop: CASSFTIYTDTQYF. CDR3 sequence (DNA): TGTGCCAGCAGCTTCACGATTTACACAGATACGCAGTATTTT.

The rearrangement links TRBV5-1 to TRBJ2-7, with D possibly matching TRBD1 (6 bases). Germline CDR1 and CDR2: SGHRS and YFSETQ. This CDR3 is 15 amino acids long. V was clipped by 4 bases and J by 3 bases, with 17 bases between them. The CDR3 loop is CASSQPLQGVYEQYF. The CDR3 coding sequence is TGCGCCAGCAGCCAGCCTCTACAGGGTGTCTACGAGCAGTACTTC.

V is TRBV12-3 or TRBV12-4 and J is TRBJ2-1, with D maybe TRBD2 (7 bases). V was pared by 6 bases and J by 7 bases, with 22 bases between. CDR3 size: 16 residues. CDR3 loop: CASRPWGEGGGNEQFF. CDR3 DNA sequence: TGTGCCAGCAGGCCCTGGGGGGAGGGGGGAGGGAATGAGCAGTTCTTC.

The chain employs TRBV9 and TRBJ2-1, with D perhaps matching TRBD1 or TRBD2 (5 bases each). The CDR3 consists of 18 residues. Trimming shortened V by 5 bases and J by 0 bases, and 21 bases separated the two germline ends. Germline CDR1 reads SGDLS; CDR2 reads YYNGEE. CDR3 nucleotides: TGTGCCAGCAGTTCCCCTACTTTAGCGCAGGGCTCCTACAATGAGCAGTTCTTC. This translates into CASSSPTLAQGSYNEQFF.

The chain joins TRBV12-3 or TRBV12-4 to TRBJ2-1; no clear D gene. The CDR3 covers 12 residues. Trimming removed 1 base from V and 12 bases from J, with 10 bases in between. The CDR3 region has the DNA TGTGCCAGCAGTTTAGTTGGAATTGGGCAGTTCTTC. Amino acid sequence: CASSLVGIGQFF.

The J gene is TRBJ2-3, the V gene TRBV6-4, with 8 bases lining up with TRBD1. There are 12 residues in the CDR3. Germline V CDR1 and CDR2: MRHNA, SNTAGT. Unmatched junction bases numbered 4, after V lost 10 bases and J lost 4 bases. CDR3 nucleotide sequence: TGTGCCACGGAGACAGGGGCAGATACGCAGTATTTT. It specifies CATETGADTQYF.

The chain employs TRBV7-2 and TRBJ2-1; 10 nucleotides align to TRBD2. Unmatched junction bases numbered 5, after V lost 5 bases and J lost 7 bases. This CDR3 contains 14 residues. CDR1 is SGHTA, CDR2 FQGNSA, per germline. Here the CDR3 reads CASSKAGGRNEQFF. The CDR3 bases are TGTGCCAGCAGCAAAGCGGGAGGGCGAAATGAGCAGTTCTTC.

This clonotype was picked up a small number of times. The chain is built from TRBV5-4 and TRBJ2-7; 10 bases match TRBD2. Germline lookup yields CDR1 SGHNT and CDR2 YYREEE (reference sequence). The trim removed 4 bases at V and 4 bases at J, leaving 11 bases unmatched. CDR3 length: 16 residues. CDR3 loop: CASSLVGAGGGYEQYF. As DNA, the CDR3 is TGTGCCAGCAGCCTCGTGGGAGCGGGGGGGGGATACGAGCAGTACTTC.

This clonotype was seen at least ten times. The rearrangement joins TRBV7-2 to TRBJ2-5; 10 bases match TRBD2. The germline CDR1 and CDR2 sequences are SGHTA and FQGNSA. The CDR3 length is 13 residues. With 5 bases clipped from V and 5 bases from J, the junction kept 2 bases outside the gene matches. CDR3: CASSGGLAETQYF. CDR3 nucleotide sequence: TGTGCCAGCAGCGGGGGACTAGCGGAGACCCAGTACTTC.

In its sample, this clonotype was seen a few times. The V gene is TRBV7-2, the J gene TRBJ1-3; maybe TRBD1 (6 bases). Germline lookup yields CDR1 SGHTA and CDR2 FQGNSA. V was shortened by 1 base and J by 10 bases, with 11 bases between the two germline ends. CDR3 length: 13 residues. CDR3 bases: TGTGCCAGCAGCTTAGGAGGGGGTTCAACCATATATTTT. Its protein product is CASSLGGGSTIYF. Full variable domain (missing parts from reference TRBV7-2 and TRBJ1-3): GAGVSQSPSNKVTEKGKDVELRCDPISGHTALYWYRQSLGQGLEFLIYFQGNSAPDKSGLPSDRFSAERTGGSVSTLTIQRTQQEDSAVYLCASSLGGGSTIYFGEGSWLTVV.

The rearrangement links TRBV7-6 to TRBJ1-5; D is perhaps TRBD1 (6 bases). Deletions cut 7 bases from V and 2 bases from J, with 15 bases between. The germline gives CDR1 SGHVS, CDR2 FNYEAQ. This CDR3 is built from 15 residues. CDR3: CASTTGAGGNQPQHF. CDR3 bases: TGTGCCAGCACCACGGGGGCCGGGGGCAATCAGCCCCAGCATTTT. Combining the CDR3 with reference TRBV7-6 and TRBJ1-5 gives the whole variable domain GAGVSQSPRYKVTKRGQDVALRCDPISGHVSLYWYRQALGQGPEFLTYFNYEAQQDKSGLPNDRFSAERPEGSISTLTIQRTEQRDSAMYRCASTTGAGGNQPQHFGDGTRLSIL.

This chain links TRBV19 with TRBJ1-2, with 9 bases lining up with TRBD1. CDR1 is LNHDA and CDR2 is SQIVND in the germline V gene (reference sequence). The ends lost 1 base at V and 6 bases at J; junction bases unmatched: 9. The CDR3 sequence is 16 residues long. The CDR3 region is CASSIAGTGLRDGYTF. CDR3 nucleotides: TGTGCCAGTAGTATAGCCGGGACAGGGCTCCGGGATGGCTACACCTTC.

This clonotype was found once. CDR3 sequence (DNA): TGCAGCGTGAAGGTGGGGGAGCTGTTTTTT. It yields the protein CSVKVGELFF. This chain connects TRBV29-1 to TRBJ2-2; D uncertain. Germline-derived CDR1 and CDR2 are SQVTM and ANQGSEA. Trimming shortened V by 6 bases and J by 8 bases, and 7 bases separated the two germline ends. The CDR3 sequence is 10 residues long.

This clonotype was picked up many times. V is TRBV7-2 and J is TRBJ2-5; D gene unclear. Germline V gives CDR1 SGHTA, CDR2 FQGNSA. V was trimmed by 5 bases and J by 4 bases, leaving 8 bases between them. This CDR3 spans 12 amino acids. This chain's CDR3 is CASSPTSETQYF. The CDR3 nucleotides read TGTGCCAGCAGCCCGACCTCAGAGACCCAGTACTTC.

The J gene is TRBJ2-3, the V gene TRBV12-5, with 7 positions matching TRBD2. The CDR3 sequence is 16 residues long. V gave up 4 bases and J gave up 3 bases; unmatched junction bases: 10. CDR1 LGHNT and CDR2 FRNRAP come from the germline V gene. The CDR3 nucleotides read TGTGCTAGTGGTTCGGGTAGAGCGGGAATGACAGATACGCAGTATTTT. It specifies CASGSGRAGMTDTQYF. The entire variable domain, with the rest obtained from reference TRBV12-5 and TRBJ2-3, is as follows: DARVTQTPRHKVTEMGQEVTMRCQPILGHNTVFWYRQTMMQGLELLAYFRNRAPLDDSGMPKDRFSAEMPDATLATLKIQPSEPRDSAVYFCASGSGRAGMTDTQYFGPGTRLTVL.

The J gene is TRBJ2-1, the V gene TRBV6-2 or TRBV6-3; no clear D. The CDR3 covers 10 residues. Germline CDR1 and CDR2: MNHEY and SVGEGT. V gave up 6 bases and J gave up 6 bases, with 3 bases separating them. The CDR3 loop is CASSGNEQFF. CDR3 nucleotide sequence: TGTGCCAGCAGCGGCAATGAGCAGTTCTTC.

This clonotype was observed a few times. The rearrangement joins TRBV5-4 to TRBJ1-4; D is uncertain. Germline V gene lookup returns CDR1 SGHNT and CDR2 YYREEE (reference sequence). V lost 2 bases and J lost 3, with 5 bases in between. The CDR3 sequence is 13 residues long. CDR3 sequence reads: CASSFRPNEKLFF. As DNA, the CDR3 is TGTGCCAGCAGCTTCCGGCCTAATGAAAAACTGTTTTTT. The full variable domain, its missing parts supplied by reference TRBV5-4 and TRBJ1-4, is ETGVTQSPTHLIKTRGQQVTLRCSSQSGHNTVSWYQQALGQGPQFIFQYYREEENGRGNFPPRFSGLQFPNYSSELNVNALELDDSALYLCASSFRPNEKLFFGSGTQLSVL.

This clonotype has only one observation. It may be a read error: a sequence one base away is much more abundant. The chain carries TRBV7-4 and TRBJ1-1, with 9 bases fitting TRBD1. J gave up 3 bases and V 3 bases, and 2 bases lay outside the gene matches. Germline CDR1 and CDR2: SGHVT and SQSDAQ. The CDR3 is 14 residues long. The CDR3: CASSFGTGYTEAFF. The DNA of the CDR3 is TGTGCCAGCAGCTTTGGGACAGGGTACACTGAAGCTTTCTTT.

The chain has TRBV12-3 or TRBV12-4 and TRBJ1-1, with D maybe TRBD1 (6 bases). The CDR3 spans 14 residues. V gave up 4 bases and J gave up 0 bases, with 9 bases separating them. This CDR3 is CASSSRGMNTEAFF. The CDR3 coding sequence is TGTGCCAGCAGTTCGAGGGGGATGAACACTGAAGCTTTCTTT.

This clonotype appeared a single time. V and J are TRBV4-3 and TRBJ1-6; weak D call: TRBD1 (5 bases). V lost 3 bases to trimming and J lost 5 bases, with 11 bases between them. Germline assignment: CDR1 LGHNA and CDR2 YSLEER. The CDR3 runs to 15 residues. CDR3 in DNA: TGCGCCAGCAGCCAGCTGGGGGGGAATAATTCACCCCTCCACTTT. As protein: CASSQLGGNNSPLHF.

This clonotype has just a few counts. CDR3 DNA: TGTGCCAGCAGCTCTAAAAGGACTCTTAGGGGAGAGACCCAGTACTTC. It specifies CASSSKRTLRGETQYF. The chain carries TRBV7-8 and TRBJ2-5; D is tentatively TRBD1 or TRBD2 (5 bases each). Between the trimmed V and J ends, which lost 4 bases and 4 bases, there was a span of 19 bases. The length of the CDR3 is 16 residues. CDR1 is SGHVS, CDR2 FQNEAQ, per germline.